The 21 T cell receptor beta chains below were found in one sample sequenced in a study of T cell responses to AZD1222 COVID-19 vaccine. Libraries were prepared by immunoSEQ multiplex PCR; TCRdb keeps only in-frame clonotypes and omits some of them. In the table there are over 100,000 clones, roughly 86% of which are singletons. Sequences were derived from peripheral blood, sampled on day 0 of MenACWY control vaccination. These receptors originate from an adult in good health.

This CDR3 is CSVEEGFGSGGPDEQFF. CDR3 sequence (DNA): TGCAGCGTTGAAGAAGGGTTTGGGTCGGGGGGCCCCGATGAGCAGTTCTTC. V is TRBV29-1 and J is TRBJ2-1; a weak D match, TRBD2 (7 bases). The V end lost 0 bases, the J end lost 8 bases, and 23 bases lay between the germline ends. CDR1 SQVTM and CDR2 ANQGSEA come from the germline V gene. This CDR3 is built from 17 residues.

The rearrangement joins TRBV2 to TRBJ1-2; TRBD1 might be the D (6 bases). V was trimmed by 1 base and J by 13 bases, leaving 22 bases between them. Germline V CDR1 and CDR2: SNHLY, FYNNEI. The CDR3 covers 15 residues. Written as DNA, the CDR3 is TGTGCCAGCAGTGAAGGCAGCGGGGGCGGGTTGGGAGCCACCTTC. Residues: CASSEGSGGGLGATF.

The rearrangement links TRBV7-2 to TRBJ2-7; D possibly uses TRBD1 or TRBD2 (5 bases each). The CDR3 has 16 amino acids. Trimming removed 1 base at V and 3 bases at J, with 16 bases between. The V gene's germline CDR1 is SGHTA and CDR2 FQGNSA. The CDR3 reads CASSLGSGRSGYEQYF. DNA for the CDR3: TGTGCCAGCAGCTTAGGGTCGGGGCGATCGGGCTACGAGCAGTACTTC.

The chain carries TRBV19 and TRBJ2-1, with TRBD2 matching 9 bases. This CDR3 has 18 residues. Losses at the gene ends were 5 bases for V and 4 bases for J; bases not matched to a gene: 15. Germline CDR1 is LNHDA and CDR2 is SQIVND (reference sequence). The CDR3 sequence: CASSASGRGGQGYNEQFF. The CDR3 DNA is TGTGCCAGTAGTGCTAGCGGGCGGGGGGGCCAAGGGTACAATGAGCAGTTCTTC.

The chain uses TRBV19 and TRBJ2-5; no reliable D call. This CDR3 is built from 13 residues. Germline CDR1 is LNHDA and CDR2 is SQIVND (reference sequence). V was trimmed by 3 bases and J by 2 bases, leaving 7 bases between them. CDR3 region: CASSIYGQETQYF. In nucleotides, the CDR3 is TGTGCCAGTAGTATTTACGGTCAAGAGACCCAGTACTTC. Drawing the rest from reference TRBV19 and TRBJ2-5, the complete variable domain is DGGITQSPKYLFRKEGQNVTLSCEQNLNHDAMYWYRQDPGQGLRLIYYSQIVNDFQKGDIAEGYSVSREKKESFPLTVTSAQKNPTAFYLCASSIYGQETQYFGPGTRLLVL.

The gene calls are TRBV19 and TRBJ1-5; D is unclear. This CDR3 contains 15 residues. V lost 3 bases, J lost 0 bases, and 9 bases lay in between. The germline gives CDR1 LNHDA, CDR2 SQIVND (reference sequence). The CDR3 reads CASSIMSDSNQPQHF. The CDR3, as DNA: TGTGCCAGTAGTATCATGTCGGATAGCAATCAGCCCCAGCATTTT.

The chain has TRBV29-1 and TRBJ2-3; 9 bases match TRBD1. The V and J ends lost 1 base and 4 bases, in that order; junction bases with no gene match: 9. CDR1 and CDR2 (germline): SQVTM, ANQGSEA. The CDR3 is 16 amino acids. The DNA for the CDR3 is TGCAGCGTTGAAGGGGCCCCGGGACAGGGCCCAGATACGCAGTATTTT. Translated, it gives CSVEGAPGQGPDTQYF.

This clone was detected a few times. The genes are TRBV5-4 and TRBJ2-7; no firm D call. The germline CDR1 and CDR2 sequences are SGHNT and YYREEE (reference sequence). The CDR3 runs to 12 residues. V lost 4 bases and J lost 6, with 11 bases in between. The CDR3 bases are TGTGCCAGCAGCAACCTCGGCGGCGAGCAGTACTTC. Translated: CASSNLGGEQYF.

This chain joins TRBV19 and TRBJ1-5, with D unresolved. The CDR3 covers 15 residues. Germline lookup yields CDR1 LNHDA and CDR2 SQIVND (reference sequence). V was trimmed by 3 bases and J by 3 bases, leaving 12 bases between them. The CDR3 protein is CASSIWEGDNQPQHF. CDR3 nucleotide sequence: TGTGCCAGTAGTATTTGGGAGGGTGACAATCAGCCCCAGCATTTT.

V usage is TRBV5-4 and J usage is TRBJ2-7; tentative D call: TRBD1 (5 bases). CDR3 length: 15 amino acids. Trimming cost V 4 bases and J 0 bases, with 14 bases left between them. The germline CDR1 and CDR2 sequences are SGHNT and YYREEE (reference sequence). The DNA for the CDR3 is TGTGCCAGCAGCCTGGGTCTAGGGGTCTCCTACGAGCAGTACTTC. Translated, it gives CASSLGLGVSYEQYF.

This sequence joins TRBV20-1 and TRBJ2-7; D may be TRBD2 (7 bases). The V end lost 3 bases, the J end lost 5 bases, and 17 bases lay between the germline ends. The germline CDR1 and CDR2 sequences are DFQATT and SNEGSKA (reference sequence). The CDR3 has 14 amino acids. CDR3 sequence reads: CSASLVAGAHEQYF. DNA of the CDR3: TGCAGTGCTAGTCTCGTTGCGGGGGCCCACGAGCAGTACTTC.

CDR3 DNA sequence: TGTGCCAGCAGCCAAGGCCTGGGGGGGACCCGACCTCCCGAGCAGTACTTC. Translating it yields CASSQGLGGTRPPEQYF. The V and J genes are TRBV14 and TRBJ2-7; 7 positions match TRBD2. The germline V gene encodes CDR1 SGHDN and CDR2 FVKESK. The CDR3 length is 17 residues. V trimming: 1 base; J trimming: 6 bases; junction bases outside the gene matches: 15.

The chain links TRBV5-1 to TRBJ1-1; unclear D gene. V lost 1 base and J 2 bases, leaving 3 bases between the germline ends. This CDR3 has 12 residues. Looked up from germline, CDR1 is SGHRS and CDR2 is YFSETQ. The CDR3 DNA sequence: TGCGCCAGCAGCTTGACTAACACTGAAGCTTTCTTT. It yields the protein CASSLTNTEAFF.

V usage is TRBV6-5 and J usage is TRBJ1-2; unclear D gene. The CDR3 covers 13 residues. CDR1 and CDR2 (germline): MNHEY, SVGAGI. V gave up 2 bases and J gave up 6 bases, with 10 bases separating them. CDR3 loop: CASSYGRRDGYTF. CDR3 DNA sequence: TGTGCCAGCAGTTACGGGAGACGGGATGGCTACACCTTC.

This chain links TRBV3-1 (or the pseudogene TRBV3-2) with TRBJ1-4; possible D gene TRBD1, 5 bases. This CDR3 region has 14 residues. V lost 4 bases and J lost 8, with 14 bases in between. The germline gives CDR1 LGHDT, CDR2 YNNKEL (reference sequence). Written as DNA, the CDR3 is TGTGCCAGCAGCCTCGGGGGGATCAGGGAAAAACTGTTTTTT. Protein: CASSLGGIREKLFF.

The J gene is TRBJ2-3, the V gene TRBV5-1; D might be TRBD2 (5 bases). The germline V gene has CDR1 SGHRS and CDR2 YFSETQ. The CDR3 is made up of 15 amino acids. V lost 0 bases and J lost 6, with 14 bases in between. The CDR3 DNA follows: TGCGCCAGCAGCTTGGAGGCGAGGGCGTCCGATACGCAGTATTTT. This gives the protein CASSLEARASDTQYF.

Only one count was recorded for this clone. This chain uses TRBV19 with TRBJ1-1; TRBD1 is a possible D gene (5 bases). CDR3 size: 15 residues. Germline assignment: CDR1 LNHDA and CDR2 SQIVND (reference sequence). V lost 3 bases to trimming and J lost 0 bases, with 11 bases between them. The CDR3 DNA reads as TGTGCCAGTAGTATTACGGGGCTGGTGAACACTGAAGCTTTCTTT. The encoded protein is CASSITGLVNTEAFF.

This clone was seen a handful of times. This chain connects TRBV7-2 to TRBJ2-4; the D gene could be TRBD1 or TRBD2 (6 bases each). Trimming took off 1 base at V and 1 base at J, with 20 bases between the two ends. Germline CDR1 is SGHTA and CDR2 is FQGNSA. This CDR3 has 19 amino acids. CDR3 protein: CASSLVGGRATVAKNIQYF. CDR3 sequence (DNA): TGTGCCAGCAGCTTAGTGGGGGGCAGGGCTACCGTTGCCAAAAACATTCAGTACTTC.

This chain links TRBV9 with TRBJ2-1; the match to TRBD2 covers 11 bases. Per the germline V gene, CDR1 is SGDLS and CDR2 is YYNGEE. The CDR3 sequence is 16 residues long. The J segment lost 6 bases and the V segment lost 4 bases, leaving 9 bases of the junction unmatched. The CDR3 protein is CASSPIGTSGSNEQFF. The CDR3 nucleotides are TGTGCCAGCAGCCCCATCGGGACTAGCGGTTCCAATGAGCAGTTCTTC.

The V gene is TRBV6-6, the J gene TRBJ1-2; D not certain. Germline V gene data show CDR1 as MNHNY and CDR2 as SVGAGI (reference sequence). V lost 5 bases, J lost 14 bases, and 15 bases lay in between. There are 11 residues in the CDR3. The CDR3 bases are TGTGCCAGCAGTCCAGACCACGTTGGGACCTTC. The encoded protein is CASSPDHVGTF.

The sample holds one count of this clone. The chain carries TRBV18 and TRBJ1-1; 9 nucleotides align to TRBD1. With V trimmed by 4 bases and J by 3 bases, 6 bases remained unmatched. The CDR3 covers 15 residues. Germline V CDR1 and CDR2: KGHSH, LQKENI. CDR3 nucleotide sequence: TGTGCCAGCTCACTCAACAGGGGGCCGGACACTGAAGCTTTCTTT. It codes for CASSLNRGPDTEAFF.